This entry lists 6 T cell receptor beta chains sequenced from one sample in a study of blood T cell repertoires in COVID-19. Libraries were prepared by immunoSEQ multiplex PCR; TCRdb keeps only in-frame clonotypes and omits some of them. The table shows some 200,000 clones, with 80% to 90% occurring only once. Sequenced: peripheral blood. Receptors originate from a woman aged 45-65 years with active or convalescent COVID-19.

This clone was seen a few times. The chain links TRBV6-4 to TRBJ1-4, with 7 bases aligning to TRBD1. V trimming: 2 bases; J trimming: 5 bases; junction bases outside the gene matches: 5. The germline CDR1 and CDR2 sequences are MRHNA and SNTAGT. The CDR3 consists of 15 residues. This chain's CDR3 is CASSDRVGGNEKLFF. In nucleotides, the CDR3 is TGTGCCAGCAGTGACAGGGTAGGGGGCAATGAAAAACTGTTTTTT.

The chain uses TRBV5-4 and TRBJ2-1; 8 bases map to TRBD2. The length of the CDR3 is 15 residues. The V gene's germline CDR1 is SGHNT and CDR2 YYREEE (reference sequence). V was clipped by 2 bases and J by 4 bases; unmatched bases: 5. The CDR3 is CASSLTASGYNEQFF. The CDR3 DNA reads TGTGCCAGCAGCTTAACCGCTAGCGGGTACAATGAGCAGTTCTTC.

The chain couples TRBV3-1 (or the pseudogene TRBV3-2) to TRBJ2-3; tentative D call: TRBD2 (5 bases). Germline CDR1 LGHDT, CDR2 YNNKEL (reference sequence). V shed 4 bases and J shed 3 bases, with 11 bases lying between them. The CDR3 consists of 14 residues. CDR3 nucleotides: TGTGCCAGCAGCCCTGGGCGCGGGACAGATACGCAGTATTTT. Residues: CASSPGRGTDTQYF.

The V gene is TRBV9, the J gene TRBJ2-5, with a possible D match to TRBD2 (7 bases). Deletions cut 0 bases from V and 5 bases from J, with 11 bases between. Germline assignment: CDR1 SGDLS and CDR2 YYNGEE. The CDR3 runs to 14 residues. DNA of the CDR3: TGTGCCAGCAGCGTAGCGGGGGGCGGGGAGACCCAGTACTTC. Protein: CASSVAGGGETQYF.

The chain recombines TRBV29-1 with TRBJ1-3; D gene unclear. The CDR3 loop spans 12 amino acids. From germline, CDR1 is SQVTM and CDR2 ANQGSEA. V lost 5 bases and J lost 4, with 9 bases in between. This CDR3 is CSVSLGGNTIYF. CDR3 DNA: TGCAGCGTTTCCCTGGGCGGAAACACCATATATTTT.

This clone has a handful of counts. V is TRBV15 and J is TRBJ2-3; 8 nucleotides agree with TRBD1. Trimming removed 5 bases from V and 0 bases from J; junction bases left unmatched: 16. The CDR3 runs to 19 residues. Germline values: CDR1 LNHNV, CDR2 YYDKDF (reference sequence). CDR3 protein: CATSQDVAGQGPSTDTQYF. The CDR3, as DNA: TGTGCCACCAGCCAAGATGTAGCCGGACAGGGTCCTAGCACAGATACGCAGTATTTT.